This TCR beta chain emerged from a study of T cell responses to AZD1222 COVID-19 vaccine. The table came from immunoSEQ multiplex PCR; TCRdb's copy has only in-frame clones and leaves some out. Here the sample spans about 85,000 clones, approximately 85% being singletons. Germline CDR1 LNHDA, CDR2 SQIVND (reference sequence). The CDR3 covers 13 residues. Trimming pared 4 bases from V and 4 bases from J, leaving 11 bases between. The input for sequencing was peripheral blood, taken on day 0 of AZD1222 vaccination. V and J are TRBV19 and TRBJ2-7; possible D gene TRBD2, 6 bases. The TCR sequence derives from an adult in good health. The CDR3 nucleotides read TGTGCCAGTAGTAGGGAGGCAGAATACGAGCAGTACTTC. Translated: CASSREAEYEQYF.